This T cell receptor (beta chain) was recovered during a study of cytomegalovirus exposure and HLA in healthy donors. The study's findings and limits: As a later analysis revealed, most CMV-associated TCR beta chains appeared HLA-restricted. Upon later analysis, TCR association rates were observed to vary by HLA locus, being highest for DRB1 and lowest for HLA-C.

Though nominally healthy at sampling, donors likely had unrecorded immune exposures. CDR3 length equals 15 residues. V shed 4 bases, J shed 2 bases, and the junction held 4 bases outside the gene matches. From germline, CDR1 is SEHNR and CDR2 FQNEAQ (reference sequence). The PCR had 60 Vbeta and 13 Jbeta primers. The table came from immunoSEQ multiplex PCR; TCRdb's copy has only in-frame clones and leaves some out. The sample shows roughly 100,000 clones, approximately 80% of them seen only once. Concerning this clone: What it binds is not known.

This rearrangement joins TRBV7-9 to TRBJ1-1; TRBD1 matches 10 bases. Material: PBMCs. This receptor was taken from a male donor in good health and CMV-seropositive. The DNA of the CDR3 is TGTGCCAGCAGCTCGACAGGGGGCTTAAACACTGAAGCTTTCTTT. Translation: CASSSTGGLNTEAFF. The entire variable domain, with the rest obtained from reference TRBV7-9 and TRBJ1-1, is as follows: DTGVSQNPRHKITKRGQNVTFRCDPISEHNRLYWYRQTLGQGPEFLTYFQNEAQLEKSRLLSDRFSAERPKGSFSTLEIQRTEQGDSAMYLCASSSTGGLNTEAFFGQGTRLTVV.